This entry is about one T cell receptor (beta chain). Germline lookup yields CDR1 SGHDT and CDR2 YYEEEE. CDR3 length: 14 residues. V lost 4 bases to trimming and J lost 5 bases, with 13 bases between them. This sample is drawn from a study of T cell responses to AZD1222 COVID-19 vaccine. Using immunoSEQ multiplex PCR, the repertoire was profiled, and TCRdb retains in-frame clones only, with some absent. The table records 130,000 to 150,000 clones, roughly 80% of them present only once. The chain couples TRBV5-6 to TRBJ1-5, with D perhaps TRBD1 (6 bases). This receptor was identified in an adult in good health. The input for sequencing was peripheral blood, taken on day 0 of MenACWY control vaccination. The CDR3 region has the DNA TGTGCCAGCAGCAGGCGGGGGGCACATCAGCCCCAGCATTTT. Translation: CASSRRGAHQPQHF.